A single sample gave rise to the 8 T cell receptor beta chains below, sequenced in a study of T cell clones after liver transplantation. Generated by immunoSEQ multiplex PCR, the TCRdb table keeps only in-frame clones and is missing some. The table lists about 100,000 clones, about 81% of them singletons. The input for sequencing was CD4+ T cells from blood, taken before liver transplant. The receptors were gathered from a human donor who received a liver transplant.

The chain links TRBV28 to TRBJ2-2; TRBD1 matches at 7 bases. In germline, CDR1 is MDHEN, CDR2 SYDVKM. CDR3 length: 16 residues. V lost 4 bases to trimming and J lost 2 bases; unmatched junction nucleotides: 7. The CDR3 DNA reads TGTGCCAGCAGTTCACCGGGACAGATAAACACCGGGGAGCTGTTTTTT. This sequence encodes CASSSPGQINTGELFF.

The CDR3 DNA is TGTGCCAGCAGTCCCGGACAGCTGACTGGAGCGGCAGCTGGGGCCAACGTCCTGACTTTC. Translated, it gives CASSPGQLTGAAAGANVLTF. The chain couples TRBV5-4 to TRBJ2-6, with D possibly TRBD1 on 6 matching bases. The CDR3 is made up of 20 amino acids. CDR1 is SGHNT and CDR2 is YYREEE in the germline V gene (reference sequence). Trimming left V 5 bases short and J 2 bases short, with 26 bases between.

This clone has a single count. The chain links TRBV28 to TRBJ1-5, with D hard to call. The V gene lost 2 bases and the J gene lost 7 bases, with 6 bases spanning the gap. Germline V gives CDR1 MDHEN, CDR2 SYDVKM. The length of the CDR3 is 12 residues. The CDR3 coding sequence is TGTGCCAGCAGTTTAGTCTCCCAGCCCCAGCATTTT. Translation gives CASSLVSQPQHF.

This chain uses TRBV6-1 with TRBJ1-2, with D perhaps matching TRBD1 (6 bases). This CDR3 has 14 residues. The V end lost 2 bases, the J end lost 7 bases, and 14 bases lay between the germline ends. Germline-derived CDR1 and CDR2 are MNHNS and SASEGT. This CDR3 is CASSERGGVLGYTF. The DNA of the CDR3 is TGTGCCAGCAGTGAAAGGGGGGGAGTACTTGGCTACACCTTC.

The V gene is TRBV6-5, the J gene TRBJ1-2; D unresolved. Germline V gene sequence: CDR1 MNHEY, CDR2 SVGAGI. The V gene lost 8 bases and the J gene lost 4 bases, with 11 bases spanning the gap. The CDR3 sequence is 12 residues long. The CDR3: CASGSRGYGYTF. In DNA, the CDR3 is TGTGCCAGCGGGTCGCGCGGCTATGGCTACACCTTC.

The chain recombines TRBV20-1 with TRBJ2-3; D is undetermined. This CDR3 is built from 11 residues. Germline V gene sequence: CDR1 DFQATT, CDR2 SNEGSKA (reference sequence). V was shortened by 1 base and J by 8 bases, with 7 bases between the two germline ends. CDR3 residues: CSARGPGTQYF. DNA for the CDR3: TGCAGTGCTAGAGGGCCCGGTACGCAGTATTTT.

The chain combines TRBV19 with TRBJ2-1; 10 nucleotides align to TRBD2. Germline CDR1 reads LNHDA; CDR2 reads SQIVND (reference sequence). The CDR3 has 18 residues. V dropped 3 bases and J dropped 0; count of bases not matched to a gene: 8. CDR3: CASSIGTSVRSSYNEQFF. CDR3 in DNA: TGTGCCAGTAGTATCGGGACTAGCGTTAGGAGCTCCTACAATGAGCAGTTCTTC.

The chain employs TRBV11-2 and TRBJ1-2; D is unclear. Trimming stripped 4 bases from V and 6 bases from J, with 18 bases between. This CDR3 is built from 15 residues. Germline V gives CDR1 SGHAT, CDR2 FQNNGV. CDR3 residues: CASSSHAGVGNGYTF. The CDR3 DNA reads TGTGCCAGCAGCTCACATGCTGGGGTGGGGAATGGCTACACCTTC.